One sample yielded the 16 T cell receptor beta chains listed below, sequenced in a study of pediatric ulcerative colitis. Sequencing was performed with immunoSEQ multiplex PCR; in TCRdb, only in-frame clones are kept and a portion is missing. Of 20,000 to 25,000 clones listed, 55% to 75% are singletons. The rectum was sampled with one to two pinch biopsies at colonoscopy. The sequenced material came from gut tissue. These receptors originate from a boy aged 5-17 years with severe ulcerative colitis.

DNA of the CDR3: TGTGCCAGCAGTCCACGCGAGGACAATGAGCAGTTCTTC. Its protein is CASSPREDNEQFF. This sequence joins TRBV6-6 and TRBJ2-1; D gene uncertain. The CDR3 covers 13 residues. With 5 bases removed from V and 5 bases from J, the gap between germline ends came to 10 bases. Germline CDR1 and CDR2: MNHNY and SVGAGI (reference sequence).

The J gene is TRBJ2-7, the V gene TRBV29-1; D remains ambiguous. The ends were cut back, 2 bases at V and 4 bases at J, with 9 bases in the middle. Germline values: CDR1 SQVTM, CDR2 ANQGSEA. The CDR3 loop spans 12 amino acids. CDR3 in amino acids: CSVESSRYEQYF. The CDR3 nucleotides are TGCAGCGTTGAATCCAGCAGGTACGAGCAGTACTTC.

This chain connects TRBV5-1 to TRBJ2-2; 15 nucleotides align to TRBD2. The V and J ends lost 4 bases and 1 base, in that order; junction bases with no gene match: 5. This CDR3 comprises 18 residues. CDR1 SGHRS and CDR2 YFSETQ come from the germline V gene. This CDR3 reads CASSPGTSGRMNTGELFF. The CDR3 nucleotides read TGCGCCAGCAGCCCTGGGACTAGCGGGAGGATGAACACCGGGGAGCTGTTTTTT. Complete variable domain (other parts from reference TRBV5-1 and TRBJ2-2): KAGVTQTPRYLIKTRGQQVTLSCSPISGHRSVSWYQQTPGQGLQFLFEYFSETQRNKGNFPGRFSGRQFSNSRSEMNVSTLELGDSALYLCASSPGTSGRMNTGELFFGEGSRLTVL.

The chain links TRBV29-1 to TRBJ2-3; no definite D call. CDR1 is SQVTM, CDR2 ANQGSEA, per germline. With 5 bases removed from V and 4 bases from J, the gap between germline ends came to 4 bases. The CDR3 is 10 residues long. The CDR3 bases are TGCAGCGTTCGTCCAGATACGCAGTATTTT. Translated, it gives CSVRPDTQYF.

This clone was observed a single time. This chain connects TRBV5-1 to TRBJ2-7; weak D call: TRBD1 (5 bases). V lost 0 bases and J lost 6, with 16 bases in between. The CDR3 runs to 15 residues. CDR1 SGHRS and CDR2 YFSETQ come from the germline V gene. CDR3 sequence: CASSLAATVSSEQYF. Here the CDR3 DNA reads TGCGCCAGCAGCTTGGCCGCGACAGTCTCGAGCGAGCAGTACTTC. The whole variable domain, filled in from reference TRBV5-1 and TRBJ2-7, reads KAGVTQTPRYLIKTRGQQVTLSCSPISGHRSVSWYQQTPGQGLQFLFEYFSETQRNKGNFPGRFSGRQFSNSRSEMNVSTLELGDSALYLCASSLAATVSSEQYFGPGTRLTVT.

This clone was seen only a few times. This chain uses TRBV4-1 with TRBJ1-4; D is uncertain. Per germline, CDR1 MGHRA and CDR2 YSYEKL. The CDR3 contains 14 residues. With 0 bases removed from V and 0 bases from J, the gap between germline ends came to 2 bases. The CDR3 reads CASSQDATNEKLFF. For the CDR3, the DNA is TGCGCCAGCAGCCAAGATGCAACTAATGAAAAACTGTTTTTT.

This clone was seen more than once but under ten times. The rearrangement links TRBV7-8 to TRBJ1-2, with 8 bases identical to TRBD1. The V segment lost 5 bases and the J segment 7 bases; nucleotides outside the gene matches: 6. CDR1 and CDR2 (germline): SGHVS, FQNEAQ. This CDR3 is built from 13 residues. CDR3 coding DNA: TGTGCCAGCAGCCCGACGGACAGGGTTGGCTACACCTTC. Protein product: CASSPTDRVGYTF.

The V gene is TRBV10-3, the J gene TRBJ2-3, with 7 positions matching TRBD2. The CDR3 totals 14 residues. The V segment lost 10 bases and the J segment 6 bases; nucleotides outside the gene matches: 13. Germline loops: CDR1 ENHRY, CDR2 SYGVKD. CDR3 coding DNA: TGTGCCACATTAGCGGGTGAGGGTTTCGATACGCAGTATTTT. Residues: CATLAGEGFDTQYF.

The V gene is TRBV10-2, the J gene TRBJ1-1; 8 nucleotides align to TRBD1. The CDR3 has 13 amino acids. In germline, CDR1 is WSHSY, CDR2 SAAADI. The J segment lost 8 bases and the V segment lost 7 bases, leaving 9 bases of the junction unmatched. This CDR3 reads CASNGQGPTEAFF. The DNA for the CDR3 is TGCGCCAGCAACGGACAGGGCCCAACCGAAGCTTTCTTT.

The chain has TRBV4-1 and TRBJ2-1; 11 positions match TRBD2. The CDR3 spans 15 residues. Germline V gives CDR1 MGHRA, CDR2 YSYEKL. With V trimmed by 4 bases and J by 11 bases, 10 bases remained unmatched. The CDR3 loop reads CASSLIAGGPGKQFF. The CDR3 DNA reads TGCGCCAGCAGCCTTATAGCGGGAGGGCCAGGTAAGCAGTTCTTC.

This chain links TRBV15 with TRBJ2-7, with a tentative D call TRBD1 (5 bases). V was clipped by 4 bases and J by 2 bases, with 9 bases between them. CDR1 and CDR2 (germline): LNHNV, YYDKDF (reference sequence). The CDR3 has 13 amino acids. The CDR3 loop is CATSKETAYEQYF. The CDR3 coding sequence is TGTGCCACCAGCAAGGAGACAGCCTACGAGCAGTACTTC.

This clone was seen a few times. The rearrangement links TRBV2 to TRBJ2-5; 9 bases fit TRBD2. The ends lost 6 bases at V and 5 bases at J; junction bases unmatched: 7. Germline V gene data show CDR1 as SNHLY and CDR2 as FYNNEI. The CDR3 has 14 residues. The DNA for the CDR3 is TGTGCCAGCAGCGGGGCGGGAGGGCCGGAGACCCAGTACTTC. This gives the protein CASSGAGGPETQYF.

The chain has TRBV29-1 and TRBJ2-2; D remains ambiguous. In germline, CDR1 is SQVTM, CDR2 ANQGSEA. The CDR3 contains 14 residues. V gave up 4 bases and J gave up 3 bases, with 12 bases separating them. DNA of the CDR3: TGCAGCGTTGGGAGTGGCTCCGACACCGGGGAGCTGTTTTTT. Protein: CSVGSGSDTGELFF.

CDR3 in amino acids: CASSLSGGNIQYF. For the CDR3, the DNA is TGTGCCAGCAGCTTGAGCGGGGGGAACATTCAGTACTTC. The chain employs TRBV7-2 and TRBJ2-4, with TRBD2 matching over 9 bases. CDR1 SGHTA and CDR2 FQGNSA come from the germline V gene. V lost 3 bases and J lost 7; bases outside the gene matches: 1. This CDR3 region has 13 residues.

The V and J genes are TRBV9 and TRBJ1-1, with D perhaps TRBD1 (6 bases). The ends were cut back, 0 bases at V and 0 bases at J, with 27 bases in the middle. In germline, CDR1 is SGDLS, CDR2 YYNGEE. The CDR3 loop spans 21 amino acids. The CDR3 DNA reads as TGTGCCAGCAGCGTAGACGCCGGTTCCGGGACAAAAAATGCTGTGAACACTGAAGCTTTCTTT. It encodes CASSVDAGSGTKNAVNTEAFF. Supplemented by reference TRBV9 and TRBJ1-1, the full variable domain reads DSGVTQTPKHLITATGQRVTLRCSPRSGDLSVYWYQQSLDQGLQFLIQYYNGEERAKGNILERFSAQQFPDLHSELNLSSLELGDSALYFCASSVDAGSGTKNAVNTEAFFGQGTRLTVV.

The chain links TRBV6-5 to TRBJ2-3; 8 bases fit TRBD2. Trimming cost V 5 bases and J 1 base; bases outside gene matches: 5. The CDR3 consists of 15 residues. Germline CDR1 MNHEY, CDR2 SVGAGI. The DNA for the CDR3 is TGTGCCAGCAGTCATAAAGCGGGAGGCACAGATACGCAGTATTTT. Residues: CASSHKAGGTDTQYF.